This T cell receptor beta chain was sequenced in a study of CD8 T cells in ankylosing spondylitis. Findings and limits, study-wide: Some motif variants were previously reported in reactive arthritis synovial fluid and blood. A motif of 7 to 9 highly homologous TCR beta variants was seen as apparently characteristic of ankylosing spondylitis blood. Matched ankylosing spondylitis synovial fluid reportedly contained a significantly enriched population of disease-linked clones.

CDR1 is KGHDR and CDR2 is SFDVKD in the germline V gene. Trimming shortened V by 2 bases and J by 0 bases, and 8 bases separated the two germline ends. CDR3 length: 15 residues. TCRdb re-analysed the 5' RACE reads in MiXCR, keeping a single row per CDR3 protein. The table shows about 360,000 distinct CDR3 sequences, with 20% to 25% occurring only once. Points on this clonotype: Its antigen is as yet unknown.

The receptor's source is a male donor with ankylosing spondylitis or in good health (not recorded which). Sequencing input: blood, either unsorted or a sorted T cell fraction (not recorded which). The J gene is TRBJ2-3, the V gene TRBV24-1; D may be TRBD2 (6 bases). CDR3 region: CATSDSGTSTDTQYF. The CDR3 DNA reads as TGTGCCACCAGTGATTCCGGGACTAGCACAGATACGCAGTATTTT.